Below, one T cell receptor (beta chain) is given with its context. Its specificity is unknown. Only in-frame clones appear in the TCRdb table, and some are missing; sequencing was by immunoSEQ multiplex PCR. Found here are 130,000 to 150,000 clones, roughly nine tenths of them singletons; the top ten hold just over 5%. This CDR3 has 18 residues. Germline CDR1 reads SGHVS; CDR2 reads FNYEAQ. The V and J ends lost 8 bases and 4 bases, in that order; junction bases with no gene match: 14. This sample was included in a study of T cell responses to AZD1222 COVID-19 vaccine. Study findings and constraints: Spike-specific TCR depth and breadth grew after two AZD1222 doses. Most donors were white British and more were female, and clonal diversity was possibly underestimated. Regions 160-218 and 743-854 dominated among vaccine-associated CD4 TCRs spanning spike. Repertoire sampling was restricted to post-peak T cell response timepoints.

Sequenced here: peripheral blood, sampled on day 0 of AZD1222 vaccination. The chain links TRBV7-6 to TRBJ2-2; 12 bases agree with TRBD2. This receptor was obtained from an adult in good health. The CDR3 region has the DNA TGTGCCAGCGGACCGCTAGCGGGAGGGATGAAGGGCACCGGGGAGCTGTTTTTT. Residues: CASGPLAGGMKGTGELFF.